This TCR beta chain was retrieved from a study of T cell repertoires in cytomegalovirus infection. The study's findings and limits: Carriage of CMV together with the relevant HLA was identifiable through cumulative public TCR beta family frequency.

TCRdb recomputed calls from the reads with MiXCR, one row per CDR3 protein. The table shows about 260,000 distinct CDR3 sequences, with approximately 10% occurring only once. This clonotype was seen repeatedly, ten times or more. Its antigen is unknown. V gave up 3 bases and J gave up 4 bases; unmatched junction bases: 3. The CDR3 covers 14 residues. This sequence was found in a human donor in good health (CMV status not recorded). Some clones in this sample may be carry-over from other donors' samples. The source material was PBMCs. The genes are TRBV12-3 or TRBV12-4 and TRBJ2-7; TRBD1 aligns across 10 bases. Here the CDR3 DNA reads TGTGCCAGCAGTTTTGGGACAGGGGAATACGAGCAGTACTTC. Protein product: CASSFGTGEYEQYF.